The rows below give T cell receptor beta chains drawn from one sample of a study of T-cell reconstitution after alpha-beta-depleted transplantation in children. MiXCR, applied by TCRdb to the PCR reads, yields one record per CDR3 protein. This table has approximately 350,000 distinct CDR3 sequences, about 17% appearing once. The source material was PBMCs, mostly from graft donor cells, sampled 360 days after TCRalphabeta/CD19-depleted stem cell transplant. These TCRs come from a male patient between 2 and 15 years old who had a stem cell transplant for acute lymphoblastic leukemia, so the T cells may come from the graft donor. Both conserved end residues are part of each CDR3.

>TRBV12-3/TRBV12-4|-
CASSSASSPYEQFF
>TRBV3-1|TRBJ2-7
CASSPNLQSYEQYF
>TRBV20-1|TRBJ2-3
CSARTVIRVREGLTDTQYF
>TRBV9|TRBJ1-1
CASSKQVNTEAFF
>TRBV20-1|TRBJ2-5
CSATKSETQYF
>TRBV9|TRBJ1-4
CASSVSATNEKLFF
>TRBV25-1|TRBJ1-1
CASSDWGGASMNTEAFF
>TRBV16|TRBJ2-1
CASSQRSEQFF
>TRBV20-1|TRBJ2-7
CSASPVASGSSYEQYF
>TRBV12-3/TRBV12-4|TRBJ1-2
CASSTRTGHYGYTF
>TRBV28|TRBJ2-1
CASSLWDSTFYNEQFF
>TRBV12-3/TRBV12-4|TRBJ2-1
CASSFTSSYNEQFF
>TRBV28|TRBJ2-1
CASSLGPQRDEQFF
>TRBV5-1|TRBJ2-2
CASSPRTRQGANTGELFF
>TRBV20-1|TRBJ2-2
CSARDPAGGPGGGELFF